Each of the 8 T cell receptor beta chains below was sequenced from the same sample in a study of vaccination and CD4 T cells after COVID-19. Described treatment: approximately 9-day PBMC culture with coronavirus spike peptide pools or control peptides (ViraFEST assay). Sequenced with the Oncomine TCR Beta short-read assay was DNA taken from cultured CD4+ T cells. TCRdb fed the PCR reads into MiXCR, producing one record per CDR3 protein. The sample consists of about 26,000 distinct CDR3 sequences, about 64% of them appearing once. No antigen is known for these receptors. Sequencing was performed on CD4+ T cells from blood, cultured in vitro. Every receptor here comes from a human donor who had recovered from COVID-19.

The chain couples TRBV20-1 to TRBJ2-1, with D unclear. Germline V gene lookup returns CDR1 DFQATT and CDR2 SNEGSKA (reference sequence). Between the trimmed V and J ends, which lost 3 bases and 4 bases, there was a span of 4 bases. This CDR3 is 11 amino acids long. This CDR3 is CSARTYNEQFF. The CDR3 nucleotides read TGCAGTGCTAGGACGTACAATGAGCAGTTCTTC.

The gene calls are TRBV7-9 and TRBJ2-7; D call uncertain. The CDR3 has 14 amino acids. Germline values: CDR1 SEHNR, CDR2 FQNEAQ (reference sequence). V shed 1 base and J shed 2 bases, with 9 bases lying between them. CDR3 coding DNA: TGTGCCAGCAGCTTAGGGACGGGTACCTACGAGCAGTACTTC. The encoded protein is CASSLGTGTYEQYF.

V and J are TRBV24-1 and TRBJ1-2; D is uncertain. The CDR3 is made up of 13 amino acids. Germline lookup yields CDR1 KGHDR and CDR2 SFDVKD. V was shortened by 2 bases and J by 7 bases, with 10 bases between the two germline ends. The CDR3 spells CATSDWRSGGYTF. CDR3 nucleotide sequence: TGTGCCACCAGTGATTGGAGGTCCGGTGGCTACACCTTC.

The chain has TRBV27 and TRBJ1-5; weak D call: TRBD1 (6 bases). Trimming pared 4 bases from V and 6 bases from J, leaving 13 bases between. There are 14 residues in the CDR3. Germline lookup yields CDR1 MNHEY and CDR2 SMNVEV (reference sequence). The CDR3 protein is CASSSQGLVQPQHF. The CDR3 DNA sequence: TGTGCCAGCAGTTCTCAGGGGTTAGTTCAGCCCCAGCATTTT.

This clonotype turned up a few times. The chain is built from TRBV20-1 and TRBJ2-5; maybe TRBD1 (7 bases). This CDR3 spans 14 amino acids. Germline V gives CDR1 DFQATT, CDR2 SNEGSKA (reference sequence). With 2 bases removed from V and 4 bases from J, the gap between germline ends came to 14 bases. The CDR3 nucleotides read TGCAGTGCTAGATCCAGGGGGGCTGGAGAGACCCAGTACTTC. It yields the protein CSARSRGAGETQYF.

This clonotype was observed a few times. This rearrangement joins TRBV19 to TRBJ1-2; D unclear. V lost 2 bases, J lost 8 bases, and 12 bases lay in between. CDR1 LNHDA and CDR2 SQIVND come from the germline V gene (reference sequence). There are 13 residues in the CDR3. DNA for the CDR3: TGTGCCAGTAGTATATGGACTGCGGGGGGCTACACCTTC. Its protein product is CASSIWTAGGYTF.

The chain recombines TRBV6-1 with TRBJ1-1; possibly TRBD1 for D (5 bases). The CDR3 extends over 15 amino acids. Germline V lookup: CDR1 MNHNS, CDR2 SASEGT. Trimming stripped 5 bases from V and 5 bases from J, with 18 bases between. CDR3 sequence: CASSPRGQGRTEAFF. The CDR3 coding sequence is TGTGCCAGCAGTCCCAGAGGGCAGGGTAGAACTGAAGCTTTCTTT.

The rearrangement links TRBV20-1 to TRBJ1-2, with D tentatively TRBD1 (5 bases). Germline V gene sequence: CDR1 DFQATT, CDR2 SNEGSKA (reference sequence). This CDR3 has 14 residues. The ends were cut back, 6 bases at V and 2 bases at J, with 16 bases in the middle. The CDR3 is CSAESGTGNYGYTF. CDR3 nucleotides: TGCAGTGCCGAGTCCGGGACGGGAAACTATGGCTACACCTTC.